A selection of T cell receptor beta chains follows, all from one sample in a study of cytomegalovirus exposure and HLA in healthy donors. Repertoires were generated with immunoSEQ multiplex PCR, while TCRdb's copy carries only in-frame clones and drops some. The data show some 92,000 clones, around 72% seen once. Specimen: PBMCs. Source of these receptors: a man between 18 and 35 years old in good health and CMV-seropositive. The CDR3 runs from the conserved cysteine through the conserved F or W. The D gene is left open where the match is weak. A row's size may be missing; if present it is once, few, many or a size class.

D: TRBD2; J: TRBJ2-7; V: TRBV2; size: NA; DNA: TGTGCCAGCAGTGAATGGACTAGCGATAACTACGAGCAGTACTTC; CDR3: CASSEWTSDNYEQYF
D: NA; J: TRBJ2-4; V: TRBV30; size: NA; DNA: TGTGCCTGGAGTGTCGGCAGGGCCAAAAACATTCAGTACTTC; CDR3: CAWSVGRAKNIQYF
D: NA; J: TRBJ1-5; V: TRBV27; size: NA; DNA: TGTGCCAGCAGTCTGGACGGGAATAGCAATCAGCCCCAGCATTTT; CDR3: CASSLDGNSNQPQHF
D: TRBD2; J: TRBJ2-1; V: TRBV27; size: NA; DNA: TGTGCCAGCAGTTCTGTGGCGGGGGGAACCTCCTACAATGAGCAGTTCTTC; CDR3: CASSSVAGGTSYNEQFF
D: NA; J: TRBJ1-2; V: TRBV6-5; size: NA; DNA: TGTGCCAGCAGTCGCCCTCAGGGTTCTCCCTATGGCTACACCTTC; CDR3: CASSRPQGSPYGYTF
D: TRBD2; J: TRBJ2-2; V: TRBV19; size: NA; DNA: TGTGCCAGTACCGCTACACTAGCGGGGGCGGGCGGGGAGCTGTTTTTT; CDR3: CASTATLAGAGGELFF
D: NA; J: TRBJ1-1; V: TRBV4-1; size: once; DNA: TGCGCCAGCAGCCAAGATAAAGGCGCGGGTGAAGCTTTCTTT; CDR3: CASSQDKGAGEAFF
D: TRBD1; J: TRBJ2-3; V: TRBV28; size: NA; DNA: TGTGCCAGCAGTTTAGGAACAGGGGTTACAGATACGCAGTATTTT; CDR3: CASSLGTGVTDTQYF
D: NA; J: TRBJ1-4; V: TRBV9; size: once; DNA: TGTGCCAGCAGCGTAGGCACTTATCCTGAAAAACTGTTTTTT; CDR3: CASSVGTYPEKLFF
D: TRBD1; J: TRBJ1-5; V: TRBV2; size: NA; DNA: TGTGCCAGCAGTGCTGGGACAGTAACTGAGAGTAATCAGCCCCAGCATTTT; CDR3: CASSAGTVTESNQPQHF
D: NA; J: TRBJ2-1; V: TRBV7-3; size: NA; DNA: TGTGCCAGCAGCTTATTGAGCGGATCCCTAAATGAGCAGTTCTTC; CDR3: CASSLLSGSLNEQFF
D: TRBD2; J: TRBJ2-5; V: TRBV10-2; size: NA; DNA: TGCGCCAGCAGGGTAGCGGGGGGGCCGGCGGAGACCCAGTACTTC; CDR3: CASRVAGGPAETQYF
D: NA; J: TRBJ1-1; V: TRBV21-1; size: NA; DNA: TGTGCCAGCAGCTCCTGGACAGGGGGCGCGAACACTGAAGCTTTCTTT; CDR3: CASSSWTGGANTEAFF
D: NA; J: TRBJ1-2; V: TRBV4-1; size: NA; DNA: TGCGCCAGCAGCCAACGAGACTTTTATGGCTACACCTTC; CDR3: CASSQRDFYGYTF
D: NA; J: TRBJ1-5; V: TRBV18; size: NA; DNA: TGTGCCAGCTCGCGCCGGGGGAATCAGCCCCAGCATTTT; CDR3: CASSRRGNQPQHF
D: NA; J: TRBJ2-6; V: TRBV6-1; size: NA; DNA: TGTGCCAGCAGTGTAACAGGCGCGGGGGCCAACGTCCTGACTTTC; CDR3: CASSVTGAGANVLTF
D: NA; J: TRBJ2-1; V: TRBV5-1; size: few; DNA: TGCGCCAGCAACCCCACCGGGGATTACAATGAGCAGTTCTTC; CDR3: CASNPTGDYNEQFF
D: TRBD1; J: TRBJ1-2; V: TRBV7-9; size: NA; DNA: TGTGCCAGCAGCGTAACCTCCCGGACAGGGGCGTCAAGGGGCTACACCTTC; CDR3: CASSVTSRTGASRGYTF
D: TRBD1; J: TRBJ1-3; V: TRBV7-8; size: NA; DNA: TGTGCCAGCAGCTACCGGGACAGGGGAATATCTGGAAACACCATATATTTT; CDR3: CASSYRDRGISGNTIYF
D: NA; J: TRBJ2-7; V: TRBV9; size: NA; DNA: TGTGCCAGCAGCGTGGGGCAGGGGAAAGGGGAGCAGTACTTC; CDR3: CASSVGQGKGEQYF